Listed below are T cell receptor beta chains from one sample, sequenced in a study of long-term antiretroviral therapy in people with HIV. The data were produced by immunoSEQ multiplex PCR, yet TCRdb's version contains in-frame clones alone and is incomplete. The data hold about 35,000 clones, with roughly 74% observed a single time. Source: unsorted PBMCs, taken 3 years after starting antiretroviral therapy. The receptors stem from a man in his fifties with HIV. Each CDR3 is given with its conserved first and last residue. Each record gives: V gene, D gene, clone size, J gene, CDR3 protein, CDR3 DNA. D genes are given only for firm matches. Clone size appears in some rows only: once, few, many, or a class for an expanded clone.

>TRBV6-5|-|-|TRBJ1-4
CASRRGAIGGEKLFF
TGTGCCAGCAGAAGAGGGGCGATTGGTGGGGAAAAACTGTTTTTT
>TRBV30|TRBD2|-|TRBJ2-1
CAWSVPGTSGNNEQFF
TGTGCCTGGAGTGTACCCGGGACTAGCGGAAACAATGAGCAGTTCTTC
>TRBV29-1|-|-|TRBJ2-3
CSVVTSPSSTDTQYF
TGCAGCGTTGTCACGAGTCCTTCTAGCACAGATACGCAGTATTTT
>TRBV6-4|-|-|TRBJ2-7
CASSERGWGSSYEQYF
TGTGCCAGCAGTGAAAGGGGATGGGGTAGCTCCTACGAGCAGTACTTC
>TRBV6-6|-|-|TRBJ1-1
CASSYSSGTTEAFF
TGTGCCAGCAGTTACTCAAGCGGGACCACTGAAGCTTTCTTT
>TRBV9|-|-|TRBJ2-7
CASSFSYEQYF
TGTGCCAGCAGCTTTTCCTACGAGCAGTACTTC
>TRBV28|-|few|TRBJ1-5
CASSLRRGYNQPQHF
TGTGCCAGCAGTTTACGGAGGGGTTACAATCAGCCCCAGCATTTT
>TRBV18|-|-|TRBJ2-5
CASSSTQQETQYF
TGTGCCAGCTCATCTACACAACAAGAGACCCAGTACTTC
>TRBV30|-|-|TRBJ1-2
CAWTQRKRITGSANYGYTF
TGTGCCTGGACTCAGAGAAAAAGAATTACAGGGTCAGCTAACTATGGCTACACCTTC
>TRBV5-4|TRBD2|-|TRBJ2-3
CASSRDTSGSTDTQYF
TGTGCCAGCAGCCGCGACACTAGCGGTAGCACAGATACGCAGTATTTT